What follows are 21 T cell receptor beta chains derived from one specimen sequenced in a study of cytomegalovirus exposure and HLA in healthy donors. Repertoires were generated with immunoSEQ multiplex PCR, while TCRdb's copy carries only in-frame clones and drops some. Found here are roughly 56,000 clones, just over 90% of them singletons; the top ten hold about 1%. The sequenced sample was PBMCs. The receptor set was obtained from a young man in good health and CMV-seronegative.

This chain joins TRBV29-1 and TRBJ2-2; 8 positions match TRBD2. CDR3 length: 14 residues. V gave up 5 bases and J gave up 3 bases; unmatched junction bases: 5. Germline CDR1 is SQVTM and CDR2 is ANQGSEA. The CDR3 is CSVLSGSHTGELFF. The CDR3, as DNA: TGCAGCGTTTTGAGCGGGAGCCACACCGGGGAGCTGTTTTTT.

The chain recombines TRBV2 with TRBJ1-2; D ambiguous. Germline CDR1 and CDR2: SNHLY and FYNNEI. V gave up 4 bases and J gave up 6 bases, with 9 bases separating them. CDR3 length: 12 residues. The CDR3 sequence is CASSGGNHGYTF. CDR3 sequence (DNA): TGTGCCAGCAGTGGAGGGAACCATGGCTACACCTTC.

The chain couples TRBV19 to TRBJ2-5, with TRBD1 matching 7 bases. This CDR3 has 15 amino acids. V trimming: 1 base; J trimming: 5 bases; junction bases outside the gene matches: 7. Germline V gives CDR1 LNHDA, CDR2 SQIVND (reference sequence). This CDR3 is CASSIGLGGWETQYF. The CDR3, as DNA: TGTGCCAGTAGTATAGGGCTAGGGGGCTGGGAGACCCAGTACTTC.

Regarding this clone: The sample contains more than one DNA sequence encoding this CDR3. The chain couples TRBV2 to TRBJ1-1; 9 bases fit TRBD1. The germline CDR1 and CDR2 sequences are SNHLY and FYNNEI. J lost 8 bases, V lost 4 bases, and 8 bases had no gene match. The CDR3 contains 14 residues. CDR3 nucleotide sequence: TGTGCCAGCAGTGCGGGGACAGGGCCCGGCGAAGCTTTCTTT. Encoded protein: CASSAGTGPGEAFF.

The chain employs TRBV9 and TRBJ2-7; 7 bases line up with TRBD2. The germline gives CDR1 SGDLS, CDR2 YYNGEE. V shed 5 bases, J shed 3 bases, and the junction held 2 bases outside the gene matches. The length of the CDR3 is 12 residues. The chain's CDR3 is CASSQRGYEQYF. In DNA, the CDR3 is TGTGCCAGCAGTCAGCGGGGCTACGAGCAGTACTTC. The full variable domain, with the rest looked up from reference TRBV9 and TRBJ2-7, is DSGVTQTPKHLITATGQRVTLRCSPRSGDLSVYWYQQSLDQGLQFLIQYYNGEERAKGNILERFSAQQFPDLHSELNLSSLELGDSALYFCASSQRGYEQYFGPGTRLTVT.

This chain joins TRBV19 and TRBJ2-2, with a weak D call TRBD1 (6 bases). Germline-derived CDR1 and CDR2 are LNHDA and SQIVND (reference sequence). The ends were cut back, 10 bases at V and 4 bases at J, with 19 bases in the middle. The CDR3 consists of 15 residues. CDR3 nucleotides: TGTGCCACCTCCCTGTCTGGGACACCCACCGGGGAGCTGTTTTTT. Its translation is CATSLSGTPTGELFF.

This chain links TRBV6-5 with TRBJ2-2; 7 bases are shared with TRBD2. V gave up 6 bases and J gave up 5 bases; unmatched junction bases: 6. The CDR3 sequence is 14 residues long. The germline CDR1 and CDR2 sequences are MNHEY and SVGAGI. As DNA, the CDR3 is TGTGCCAGCAGCATAGCGGGCTTTACCGGGGAGCTGTTTTTT. It yields the protein CASSIAGFTGELFF.

The V call is TRBV6-1, the J call TRBJ1-1; 8 positions agree with TRBD1. The germline V gene encodes CDR1 MNHNS and CDR2 SASEGT. The CDR3 covers 15 residues. Unmatched junction bases numbered 8, after V lost 8 bases and J lost 0 bases. CDR3 nucleotides: TGTGCCAGCGTCCGGGACAGGATAATGAACACTGAAGCTTTCTTT. Residues: CASVRDRIMNTEAFF.

This clone was counted a single time. The gene calls are TRBV6-5 and TRBJ2-2; 7 positions match TRBD2. The CDR3 contains 14 residues. V trimming: 2 bases; J trimming: 3 bases; junction bases outside the gene matches: 0. Looked up from germline, CDR1 is MNHEY and CDR2 is SVGAGI. The CDR3 DNA follows: TGTGCCAGCAGTTACCTAGCGGACACCGGGGAGCTGTTTTTT. Amino acids: CASSYLADTGELFF.

This chain uses TRBV4-1 with TRBJ2-2; the match to TRBD2 covers 9 bases. Trimming cost V 0 bases and J 5 bases; bases outside gene matches: 4. Germline CDR1 is MGHRA and CDR2 is YSYEKL. CDR3 length equals 16 residues. CDR3 protein: CASSQEGAGGTGELFF. CDR3 nucleotide sequence: TGCGCCAGCAGCCAAGAAGGGGCGGGAGGGACCGGGGAGCTGTTTTTT.

The genes are TRBV7-2 and TRBJ2-2; 10 bases are a match to TRBD2. From germline, CDR1 is SGHTA and CDR2 FQGNSA. With V trimmed by 6 bases and J by 12 bases, 7 bases remained unmatched. This CDR3 contains 13 residues. The CDR3, as DNA: TGTGCCAGCAGATCCCAGCGGGAGGGGCAGCTGTTTTTT. It is translated as CASRSQREGQLFF.

This clone showed up just once. The chain joins TRBV18 to TRBJ2-1; TRBD2 aligns across 13 bases. The CDR3 totals 17 residues. Germline assignment: CDR1 KGHSH and CDR2 LQKENI. V gave up 5 bases and J gave up 0 bases; unmatched junction bases: 4. The CDR3 sequence: CASSRGLAGSSYNEQFF. The CDR3 nucleotides are TGTGCCAGCTCAAGGGGACTAGCGGGAAGCTCCTACAATGAGCAGTTCTTC.

The chain combines TRBV5-6 with TRBJ2-5; D uncertain. Germline V gene sequence: CDR1 SGHDT, CDR2 YYEEEE. With 0 bases removed from V and 1 base from J, the gap between germline ends came to 7 bases. The CDR3 totals 14 residues. The CDR3 here is CASSLGQVQETQYF. DNA of the CDR3: TGTGCCAGCAGCTTGGGGCAGGTCCAAGAGACCCAGTACTTC.

The V and J genes are TRBV2 and TRBJ2-1; D not resolved. Germline loops: CDR1 SNHLY, CDR2 FYNNEI. The CDR3 has 14 residues. V gave up 1 base and J gave up 2 bases, with 6 bases separating them. The CDR3: CASSEGGTYNEQFF. The DNA for the CDR3 is TGTGCCAGCAGTGAAGGAGGAACCTACAATGAGCAGTTCTTC.

The J gene is TRBJ1-4, the V gene TRBV10-3, with 8 bases fitting TRBD1. CDR1 and CDR2 from the germline V gene are ENHRY and SYGVKD. With V trimmed by 0 bases and J by 8 bases, 8 bases remained unmatched. The CDR3 is made up of 16 amino acids. The DNA of the CDR3 is TGTGCCATCAGTGAGTCGATGGCAGGGGGCGGGGAAAAACTGTTTTTT. It translates to CAISESMAGGGEKLFF.

The rearrangement links TRBV11-2 to TRBJ2-5; weak D call: TRBD2 (7 bases). Trimming removed 0 bases at V and 5 bases at J, with 10 bases between. Germline CDR1 and CDR2: SGHAT and FQNNGV. The length of the CDR3 is 14 residues. This chain's CDR3 is CASSLDSGGETQYF. The CDR3 DNA reads as TGTGCCAGCAGCTTAGATTCGGGGGGCGAGACCCAGTACTTC.

The chain links TRBV28 to TRBJ2-3; 8 bases line up with TRBD1. CDR3 length: 14 residues. Germline V lookup: CDR1 MDHEN, CDR2 SYDVKM. V shed 6 bases, J shed 1 base, and the junction held 3 bases outside the gene matches. The CDR3 region has the DNA TGTGCCAGCAGCCGGACAGGGCGCACAGATACGCAGTATTTT. Translation gives CASSRTGRTDTQYF.

This chain connects TRBV18 to TRBJ1-4; no firm D call. The V gene's germline CDR1 is KGHSH and CDR2 LQKENI. The length of the CDR3 is 13 residues. V dropped 2 bases and J dropped 5 bases, with 6 bases sitting between them. The CDR3 loop is CASSPGRNEKLFF. The CDR3 DNA reads TGTGCCAGCTCACCAGGGAGAAATGAAAAACTGTTTTTT.

The gene calls are TRBV6-1 and TRBJ2-3; TRBD1 aligns across 7 bases. Germline V gene lookup returns CDR1 MNHNS and CDR2 SASEGT. Germline trimming cut 4 bases from V and 0 bases from J; bases unmatched to any gene: 7. This CDR3 is 16 amino acids long. As DNA, the CDR3 is TGTGCCAGCAGTGGACAGGGAACGGGGAGCACAGATACGCAGTATTTT. Its translation is CASSGQGTGSTDTQYF.

The chain joins TRBV9 to TRBJ2-5; D unresolved. The CDR3 loop spans 13 amino acids. Germline lookup yields CDR1 SGDLS and CDR2 YYNGEE. V gave up 4 bases and J gave up 5 bases, with 12 bases separating them. CDR3 amino acids: CASSQDMRETQYF. CDR3 DNA sequence: TGTGCCAGCAGCCAAGATATGAGGGAGACCCAGTACTTC.

The chain has TRBV18 and TRBJ2-1; 9 positions match TRBD2. The CDR3 is 15 amino acids. Looked up from germline, CDR1 is KGHSH and CDR2 is LQKENI. The V and J ends lost 6 bases and 0 bases, in that order; junction bases with no gene match: 3. The CDR3 here is CASSQTSGSYNEQFF. In DNA, the CDR3 is TGTGCCAGCTCCCAGACTAGCGGCTCCTACAATGAGCAGTTCTTC.